This T cell receptor (beta chain) was profiled in a study of blood T cells in healthy people across ages. Combining a sample-barcoded 5' primer with a J-beta primer mix, a second PCR ran for 7 to 11 cycles. TCRdb ran MiXCR on the 5' RACE reads and lists one entry per CDR3 protein. The table records roughly 680,000 distinct CDR3 sequences, around 52% of them present only once. This clonotype was counted at least ten times. Trimming stripped 7 bases from V and 8 bases from J, with 13 bases between. Germline V gives CDR1 SQVTM, CDR2 ANQGSEA. This CDR3 is 11 amino acids long. The TCR sequence derives from a woman older than 75 in good health. The V gene is TRBV29-1, the J gene TRBJ2-3, with a possible D match to TRBD2 (6 bases). Sequenced input: blood. CDR3 DNA: TGCAGCGGGAGGGAAGAAGGTACGCAGTATTTT. It codes for CSGREEGTQYF.